Listed below are T cell receptor beta chains from one sample, sequenced in a study of blood T cell repertoires in COVID-19. Profiled with immunoSEQ multiplex PCR; TCRdb holds only in-frame clones, not every one. The sample lists approximately 250,000 clones; approximately 88% were seen once. Input material: PBMCs or T cells enriched from blood (not recorded which). All receptors derive from a woman in her 40s with acute COVID-19. CDR3s include the opening cysteine and the closing phenylalanine or tryptophan. The order of the fields is V gene, clone size, J gene, D gene, CDR3 DNA, CDR3 protein. A D gene is named only where the DNA matches it firmly. Rows may omit the clone size; those that give it use once, few, many or a size class.

TRBV5-4	once	TRBJ2-1	TRBD2	TGTGCCAGCACCCGAGGGTGGGCGGGAGAGGATGAGCAGTTCTTC	CASTRGWAGEDEQFF
TRBV29-1	.	TRBJ2-1	TRBD2	TGCAGCGTTGGTTGGCTAGCGGCCCTCGGGGAGCAGTTCTTC	CSVGWLAALGEQFF
TRBV7-2	.	TRBJ1-1	TRBD1	TGTGCCAGCAGCGCGGGACAGGGGGGCACTGAAGCTTTCTTT	CASSAGQGGTEAFF
TRBV25-1	once	TRBJ2-3	.	TGTGCCAGCAGTGAATACTTGGGGCGAACAGATACGCAGTATTTT	CASSEYLGRTDTQYF
TRBV6-5	.	TRBJ1-2	.	TGTGCCAGTAGCCCCGACAGAAGCTATGGCTACACCTTC	CASSPDRSYGYTF
TRBV3-1/TRBV3-2	.	TRBJ2-1	TRBD2	TGTGCCAGCAGCCAAGACCTGCCGATTATAGCGGGAGTTAGCCCCTACAATGAGCAGTTCTTC	CASSQDLPIIAGVSPYNEQFF
TRBV6-6	.	TRBJ1-2	.	TGTGCCAGCAGTTACTCTGGGCAGAACTATGGCTACACCTTC	CASSYSGQNYGYTF
TRBV6-5	.	TRBJ1-1	.	TGTGCCAGCAGGGCCGGTGGGCACACTGAAGCTTTCTTT	CASRAGGHTEAFF
TRBV7-8	.	TRBJ1-5	.	TGTGCCAGCAGCCTCGCGGGGGGCGGCAATCAGCCCCAGCATTTT	CASSLAGGGNQPQHF
TRBV6-5	once	TRBJ1-5	.	TGTGCCAGTCTGGAGGGTCATCAGCCCCAGCATTTT	CASLEGHQPQHF
TRBV27	.	TRBJ1-2	.	TGTGCCAGCAGTCAACCAGGGGCCGATGGCTACACCTTC	CASSQPGADGYTF
TRBV10-3	.	TRBJ1-4	.	TGTGCCATCAGCGCAGGGGAAGCGAATGAAAAACTGTTTTTT	CAISAGEANEKLFF
TRBV30	.	TRBJ1-6	.	TGTGCCTGGAGTAGCGGACAGCTCTATAATTCACCCCTCCACTTT	CAWSSGQLYNSPLHF
TRBV5-4	.	TRBJ1-5	.	TGTGCCAGCAGCTTATCCCCACGGGAGAGCAATCAGCCCCAGCATTTT	CASSLSPRESNQPQHF
TRBV2	.	TRBJ2-1	TRBD2	TGTGCCACCCAGCGGGAGAGCTCCTACAATGAGCAGTTCTTC	CATQRESSYNEQFF
TRBV7-2	.	TRBJ2-3	.	TGTGCCAGCAGCTTCCGGGACTCAGGCACAGATACGCAGTATTTT	CASSFRDSGTDTQYF
TRBV24-1	.	TRBJ2-1	.	TGTGCCACCAGTGCCTGGGCAGGGCCCTCCTACAATGAGCAGTTCTTC	CATSAWAGPSYNEQFF
TRBV3-1/TRBV3-2	.	TRBJ2-1	TRBD2	TGTGCCAGCAGTCCCTCAGGACTAGGGGCGTTCTTC	CASSPSGLGAFF
TRBV4-2	.	TRBJ1-1	.	TGTGCCAGCACCGAACAGGGGAACACTGAAGCTTTCTTT	CASTEQGNTEAFF
TRBV29-1	.	TRBJ1-6	.	TGCAGCGTTGATAAGCCACCAAGGGAGAATTCACCCCTCCACTTT	CSVDKPPRENSPLHF
TRBV29-1	.	TRBJ1-1	.	TGCAGCGCCTTGGCGAGCGGTTTTGAAGCTTTCTTT	CSALASGFEAFF